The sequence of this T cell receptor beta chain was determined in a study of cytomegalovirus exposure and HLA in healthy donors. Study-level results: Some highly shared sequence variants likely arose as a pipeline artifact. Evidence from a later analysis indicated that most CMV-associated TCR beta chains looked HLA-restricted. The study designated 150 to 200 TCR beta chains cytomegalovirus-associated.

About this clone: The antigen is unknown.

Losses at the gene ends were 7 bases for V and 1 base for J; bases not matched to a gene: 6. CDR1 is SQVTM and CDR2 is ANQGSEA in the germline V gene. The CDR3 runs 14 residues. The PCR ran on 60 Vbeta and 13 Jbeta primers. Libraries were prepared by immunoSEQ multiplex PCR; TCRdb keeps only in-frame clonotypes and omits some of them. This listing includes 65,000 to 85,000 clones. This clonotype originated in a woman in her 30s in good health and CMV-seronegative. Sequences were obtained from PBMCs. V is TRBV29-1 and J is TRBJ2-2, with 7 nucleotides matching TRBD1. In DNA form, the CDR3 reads TGCAGCGGACAGACAGGGATGAACACCGGGGAGCTGTTTTTT. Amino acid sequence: CSGQTGMNTGELFF.